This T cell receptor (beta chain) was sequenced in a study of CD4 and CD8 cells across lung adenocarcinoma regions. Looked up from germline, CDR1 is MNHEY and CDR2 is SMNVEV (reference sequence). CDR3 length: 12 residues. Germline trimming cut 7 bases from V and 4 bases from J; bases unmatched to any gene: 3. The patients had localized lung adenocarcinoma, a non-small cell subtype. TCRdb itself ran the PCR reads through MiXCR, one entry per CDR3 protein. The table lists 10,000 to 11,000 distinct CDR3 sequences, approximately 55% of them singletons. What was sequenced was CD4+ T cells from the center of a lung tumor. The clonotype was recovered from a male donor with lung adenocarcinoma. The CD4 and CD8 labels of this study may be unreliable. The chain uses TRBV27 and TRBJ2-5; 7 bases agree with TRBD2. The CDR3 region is CASMGGGETQYF. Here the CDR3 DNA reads TGTGCCAGCATGGGGGGGGGAGAGACCCAGTACTTC.